Given below is one TCR beta chain in context. The data stem from a study of T cell responses to AZD1222 COVID-19 vaccine. The CDR3 extends over 15 amino acids. J lost 3 bases, V lost 4 bases, and 4 bases had no gene match. Germline CDR1 and CDR2: SGHDT and YYEEEE. Profiled with immunoSEQ multiplex PCR; TCRdb holds only in-frame clones, not every one. The repertoire has under 200,000 clones, 80% to 95% of them found once; the top ten carry about 1.2%. The V gene is TRBV5-6, the J gene TRBJ1-5; 10 bases fit TRBD1. The sequence was collected from an adult in good health. Material: peripheral blood, obtained on day 0 of AZD1222 vaccination. CDR3 nucleotides: TGTGCCAGCAGCATGGGACAGGGGATCAATCAGCCCCAGCATTTT. It translates to CASSMGQGINQPQHF.